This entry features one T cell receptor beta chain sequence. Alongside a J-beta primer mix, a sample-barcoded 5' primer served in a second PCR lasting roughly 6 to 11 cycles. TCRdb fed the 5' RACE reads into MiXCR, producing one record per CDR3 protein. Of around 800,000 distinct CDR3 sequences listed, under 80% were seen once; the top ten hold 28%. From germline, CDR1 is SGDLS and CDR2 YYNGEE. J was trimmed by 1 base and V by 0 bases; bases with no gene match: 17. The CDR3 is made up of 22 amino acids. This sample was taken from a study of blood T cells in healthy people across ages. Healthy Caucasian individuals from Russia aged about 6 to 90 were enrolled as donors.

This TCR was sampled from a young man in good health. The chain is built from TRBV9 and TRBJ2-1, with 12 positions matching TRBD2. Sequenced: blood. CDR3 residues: CASSVAELVTSGGPISYNEQFF. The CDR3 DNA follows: TGTGCCAGCAGCGTAGCAGAGCTGGTGACTAGCGGGGGTCCTATTTCCTACAATGAGCAGTTCTTC.